This TCR beta chain emerged from a study of T-cell memory formation after mild COVID-19. On the study more broadly: TCR clusters largely stayed donor specific.

In TCRdb, the 5' RACE reads were re-called with MiXCR into one record per CDR3 protein. This table holds 350,000 to 500,000 distinct CDR3 sequences, 20% found once. A word on this clonotype: No antigen is known for it.

Study-wide results and limits: CD4+ contracting clones were found mainly in CM and EM, and CD8+ ones in EMRA. Nothing confirmed that second-wave clones peaking on day 37 were specific for SARS-CoV-2. CD4+ bias marked clones expanding day 15 to 37, unlike balanced contracting clones.

CDR3 length: 14 amino acids. Trimming left V 5 bases short and J 7 bases short, with 12 bases between. CDR1 and CDR2 (germline): MDHEN, SYDVKM. V usage is TRBV28 and J usage is TRBJ1-6; D uncertain. Source material: PBMCs or a T cell subset sorted from them (not recorded which). The TCR sequence derives from an adult woman who had mild COVID-19 (a few samples of this study predate the infection). Cell type and time point are not known. CDR3 region: CASSTGLPNSPLHF. CDR3 DNA sequence: TGTGCCAGCAGTACCGGACTCCCGAATTCACCCCTCCACTTT.